This T cell receptor (beta chain) was observed in a study of cytomegalovirus exposure and HLA in healthy donors. PCR was performed using 60 Vbeta and 13 Jbeta primers. Sequencing was performed with immunoSEQ multiplex PCR; in TCRdb, only in-frame clones are kept and a portion is missing. In the table there are 150,000 to 200,000 clones, 77% of which are singletons. V gave up 6 bases and J gave up 2 bases, with 5 bases separating them. The length of the CDR3 is 11 residues. Per the germline V gene, CDR1 is ENHRY and CDR2 is SYGVKD. Comments on this clone: As yet, its antigen is unknown.

Study findings and constraints: Rare TCR sequences predominated, though certain public TCRs were found in many donors.

The receptor was isolated from a woman aged 40 to 49 in good health and CMV-seropositive. Specimen: PBMCs. The chain employs TRBV10-3 and TRBJ2-7, with unresolved D. The CDR3, as DNA: TGTGCCATCAGCCAGACCTACGAGCAGTACTTC. Amino acids: CAISQTYEQYF.